This T cell receptor (beta chain) is from a study of shared clonotypes between healthy human individuals (dated by TCRdb to about 2020). Notes on the research overall: A couple of women and a few men aged 18 to 49 years were included in the cohort. Blood TCR repertoires of four to six healthy adults were deeply sequenced to estimate repertoire size and the extent of clonotype sharing between individuals. Different laboratories and diverse techniques were used to prepare libraries and sequence TCR repertoires, to increase sequencing depth and limit assay-specific biases. Per donor, leukapheresis produced somewhere between about 0.85 and 9.5 billion PBMCs. For each donor, CD4 naive and CD4 memory were each given three plates, CD8 naive was given two plates, and CD8 memory was given one plate. The study at large found these results: Only blood was sampled, and tissue TCR repertoires likely differ from those in blood. Because the study included only a small number of donors, the genetic and exposure-history diversity represented was limited. Incomplete sequencing was indicated by rarefaction of sorted-subset datasets, despite the large sequencing depth. Based on pairwise subsampling, the degree of clonotype sharing among donors was expected to be affected by sequencing depth. Naive subsets generally had larger estimated clonotype richness than memory subsets. Compared with non-shared clonotypes, the clonotypes found in all four sorted-subset donors had higher generation probabilities. Sharing across several donors was observed for about 5% of naive CD4, 3% to 3.5% of naive CD8, over 2% of memory CD4, and roughly 0.43% of memory CD8 clonotypes.

CD8 naive samples were CD45RO-negative cells positively selected for CCR7, giving a CD45RA+CCR7+ population that excluded TemRA cells. The donors were healthy, HIV-negative adults who had no recently reported acute infections or vaccinations. Every donor was a Caucasian adult living in Nashville, Tennessee, USA. Blood was collected by leukapheresis, and PBMCs were isolated by Ficoll-Histopaque density gradient centrifugation and then cryopreserved in liquid nitrogen vapor phase. Purity and quantity of every magnetically sorted T cell population were checked by analytical flow cytometry. Genomic DNA was isolated from each sorted fraction and quantified by UV absorbance on a Nanodrop 2000c. A note on this clone: This receptor's antigen is unknown. It has no much larger one-base neighbor in the sample; base qualities were not kept.

At the junction V is shortened by 6 bases and J by 6 bases, with 16 bases in between. CDR1 SNHLY and CDR2 FYNNEI were looked up in the germline V gene. The CDR3 contains 14 residues, cysteine and phenylalanine counted. The sequence is cut down to CDR3 DNA, 42 bases in frame from base 1. Using the deep immunoSEQ assay, multiplex PCR amplified TCR CDR3 regions from genomic DNA. For each cell subset, the extracted genomic DNA was distributed evenly across all wells of several immunoSEQ 96-well plates, and each plate served as one replicate. Each replicate PCR for sorted subsets received around 0.2 ug genomic DNA, equal to roughly 30,000 T cell genomes. The purified libraries were quantified using a Qubit 3.0 fluorometer, sized with a Bioanalyzer 2100, and then quantified again using the KAPA Library Quantification kit. A separate single-read 150-cycle Illumina NextSeq 550 flow cell was used to sequence each immunoSEQ 96-well plate. Per the authors' processing: Because the immunoSEQ output included only junctional sequences and no quality scores, the filtering could not be the same as the filtering used for full-length reads. To assign V/J genes and CDR3, sequences were annotated using PyIR, a Python wrapper for IgBLAST v1.9, with IMGT germline references. Reads were removed for weak V/J assignments (E-value above 1e-6), missing CDR3, stop codons, out-of-frame junctions, or ambiguous translated residues. A V3J clonotype was defined by an identical inferred V gene, J gene, and CDR3 amino acid sequence. Percentage overlap between repertoires was calculated by dividing the number of shared unique clonotypes by the size of the smaller repertoire. Richness of each repertoire was evaluated using RTK rarefaction, the Chao1 estimator, and Recon v2.1 estimates of unobserved clonotypes. Generation probabilities for all TCRbeta clonotypes obtained by the gDNA method from several donors were computed using OLGA. TCRdb carries this immuneACCESS record with in-frame sequences only. Its versions omit some clonotypes, under half of them owing to an unresolved V gene in the studies checked, with the rest unexplained. V, J and clone size derive from that table, while D and trimming were established from the DNA sequence. Recorded for this sample are roughly 590,000 clones; 95% to 96% of them occurred a single time. Over 0.09% of the sample is held by the ten biggest clonotypes.

The sample consisted of naive CD8+ T cells sorted from blood. Interpreted using the paper, the cell subset or site label stands for: CD45RA+CCR7+. Rearrangement joined TRBV2 to TRBJ2-3; perhaps TRBD2 is the D gene, with 5 bases matching. The receptor was derived from a woman under 40 in good health. CDR3 protein: CASRVLDPMDTQYF. At the DNA level, the sequence is TGTGCCAGCAGAGTACTAGATCCAATGGATACGCAGTATTTT. Outside the CDR3, residues come from the reference TRBV2 and TRBJ2-3 proteins, so the full variable domain is: EPEVTQTPSHQVTQMGQEVILRCVPISNHLYFYWYRQILGQKVEFLVSFYNNEISEKSEIFDDQFSVERPDGSNFTLKIRSTKLEDSAMYFCASRVLDPMDTQYFGPGTRLTVL.